Following are 8 T cell receptor beta chains from one sample sequenced in a study of blood T cell repertoires in COVID-19 (dated by TCRdb to the early 2020s). The receptor library was made with the immunoSEQ multiplex PCR assay. TCRdb carries this immuneACCESS record with in-frame sequences only. Its versions omit some clonotypes, under half of them owing to an unresolved V gene in the studies checked, with the rest unexplained. Recorded for this sample are 430,000 or so clones; around 90% of them occurred a single time. 0.75% to 0.85% of the sample is taken by the ten largest. Specimen: peripheral blood. These receptors originate from a young man with COVID-19, enrolled during active disease.

Notes on this clone: This CDR3 is also generated by other DNA sequences in the sample. This sequence joins TRBV29-1 and TRBJ1-2, with D perhaps TRBD1 (5 bases). The V end lost 2 bases, the J end lost 8 bases, and 12 bases lay between the germline ends. The CDR3 is 12 amino acids. Per germline, CDR1 SQVTM and CDR2 ANQGSEA. CDR3 nucleotide sequence: TGCAGCGTTGAATCCCAGGGTGGCGGCTACACCTTC. Residues: CSVESQGGGYTF.

The chain recombines TRBV5-6 with TRBJ1-1, with TRBD1 identical over 8 bases. CDR1 SGHDT and CDR2 YYEEEE come from the germline V gene. V lost 3 bases, J lost 10 bases, and 11 bases stayed unmatched. The CDR3 totals 14 residues. Here the CDR3 DNA reads TGTGCCAGCAGCTCGACTGGACAGGGTCGGAGAGCTTTCTTT. Protein sequence: CASSSTGQGRRAFF.

V gene TRBV6-5 combines with J gene TRBJ1-6; unclear D gene. The CDR3 runs to 13 residues. In germline, CDR1 is MNHEY, CDR2 SVGAGI. Trimming removed 4 bases from V and 8 bases from J, with 9 bases in between. The DNA for the CDR3 is TGTGCCAGCAGTTTGTCAGTTGATTCACCCCTCCACTTT. It specifies CASSLSVDSPLHF.

The gene calls are TRBV7-9 and TRBJ1-2; TRBD1 matches 7 bases. The CDR3 sequence is 17 residues long. Germline V gene sequence: CDR1 SEHNR, CDR2 FQNEAQ (reference sequence). V dropped 4 bases and J dropped 2; count of bases not matched to a gene: 13. CDR3 residues: CASSYPGTEKRNYGYTF. In nucleotides, the CDR3 is TGTGCCAGCAGCTACCCCGGGACAGAGAAAAGAAACTATGGCTACACCTTC.

This chain joins TRBV3-1 (or the pseudogene TRBV3-2) and TRBJ2-1; 10 bases agree with TRBD2. Germline V gene lookup returns CDR1 LGHDT and CDR2 YNNKEL (reference sequence). The V gene end was trimmed by 1 base and the J gene end by 10 bases; junction bases not matched to a gene: 10. The CDR3 totals 16 residues. DNA of the CDR3: TGTGCCAGCAGCCAAGGTCGGCTAGCGGGAGTTAGGGAGCAGTTCTTC. As protein: CASSQGRLAGVREQFF.

Here the CDR3 DNA reads TGTGCCAGCAGCTATACTAGTAGTTCACCCCTCCACTTT. The encoded protein is CASSYTSSSPLHF. This rearrangement joins TRBV7-6 to TRBJ1-6; D call uncertain. Looked up from germline, CDR1 is SGHVS and CDR2 is FNYEAQ. The ends were cut back, 4 bases at V and 9 bases at J, with 10 bases in the middle. The CDR3 runs to 13 residues. Complete variable domain (other parts from reference TRBV7-6 and TRBJ1-6): GAGVSQSPRYKVTKRGQDVALRCDPISGHVSLYWYRQALGQGPEFLTYFNYEAQQDKSGLPNDRFSAERPEGSISTLTIQRTEQRDSAMYRCASSYTSSSPLHFGNGTRLTVT.

The chain couples TRBV6-5 to TRBJ2-2, with D possibly being TRBD2 (6 bases). This CDR3 has 14 residues. Deletions cut 7 bases from V and 4 bases from J, with 13 bases between. The V gene's germline CDR1 is MNHEY and CDR2 SVGAGI. The CDR3 nucleotides are TGTGCCAGCATTCCGGGACTGCTCACCGGGGAGCTGTTTTTT. Its translation: CASIPGLLTGELFF.

This chain uses TRBV30 with TRBJ2-7; 9 bases map to TRBD1. Germline CDR1 and CDR2: GTSNPN and SVGIG (reference sequence). The CDR3 is 13 amino acids. Trimming removed 4 bases from V and 4 bases from J; junction bases left unmatched: 5. The CDR3 region has the DNA TGTGCCTGGAACGGGACAGGGAGATACGAGCAGTACTTC. It encodes CAWNGTGRYEQYF.